Each of the 25 T cell receptor beta chains below was sequenced from the same sample in a study of technical replicates of blood from several donors. The data were produced by immunoSEQ multiplex PCR, yet TCRdb's version contains in-frame clones alone and is incomplete. The sample gives 79,000 or so clones, 80% to 95% of which show up once; 0.3% to 0.45% is in the top ten. The source material was T cells isolated from PBMCs. These TCRs come from a human donor in good health.

The chain joins TRBV28 to TRBJ1-1; D might be TRBD1 (6 bases). The CDR3 contains 14 residues. CDR1 MDHEN and CDR2 SYDVKM come from the germline V gene. The V end lost 6 bases, the J end lost 4 bases, and 15 bases lay between the germline ends. CDR3 nucleotide sequence: TGTGCCAGCAGGACGCAGGGGCCCCTCACTGAAGCTTTCTTT. Its protein product is CASRTQGPLTEAFF.

This clone appeared once. The rearrangement uses TRBV4-2 and TRBJ2-7; 7 bases line up with TRBD2. CDR1 is LGHNA, CDR2 YNFKEQ, per germline. CDR3 length: 17 residues. Trimming cost V 4 bases and J 7 bases; bases outside gene matches: 19. The CDR3 DNA sequence: TGTGCCAGCAGCCCTGCGGGGAGGGTTGGGGTGGTTGAGGAGCAGTACTTC. It specifies CASSPAGRVGVVEEQYF.

The chain links TRBV11-2 to TRBJ2-3; D may be TRBD2 (5 bases). This CDR3 is 15 amino acids long. V lost 5 bases to trimming and J lost 2 bases, with 14 bases between them. Germline V gene lookup returns CDR1 SGHAT and CDR2 FQNNGV. CDR3 protein: CASSPLAGNTDTQYF. CDR3 sequence (DNA): TGTGCCAGCAGCCCCCTTGCCGGGAACACAGATACGCAGTATTTT.

The chain has TRBV9 and TRBJ2-1; 11 positions agree with TRBD2. Germline V gene data show CDR1 as SGDLS and CDR2 as YYNGEE. V lost 1 base to trimming and J lost 6 bases; unmatched junction nucleotides: 3. The CDR3 spans 15 residues. The CDR3 reads CASSVTLAGVNEQFF. Here the CDR3 DNA reads TGTGCCAGCAGCGTAACACTAGCGGGAGTCAATGAGCAGTTCTTC.

The V gene is TRBV6-1, the J gene TRBJ2-7; TRBD2 matches 7 bases. With V trimmed by 7 bases and J by 1 base, 7 bases remained unmatched. Looked up from germline, CDR1 is MNHNS and CDR2 is SASEGT. The CDR3 consists of 14 residues. CDR3 protein: CASTVSGTSYEQYF. For the CDR3, the DNA is TGTGCCAGCACCGTCAGCGGGACTTCCTACGAGCAGTACTTC.

The count of this clone is one. The rearrangement joins TRBV5-1 to TRBJ1-2, with 12 bases fitting TRBD1. Losses at the gene ends were 5 bases for V and 4 bases for J; bases not matched to a gene: 12. CDR1 is SGHRS and CDR2 is YFSETQ in the germline V gene. The CDR3 spans 17 residues. The CDR3, as DNA: TGCGCCAGCAGGGAGGGACAGGGGGCGCGTGAAGGCTATGGCTACACCTTC. Amino acids: CASREGQGAREGYGYTF.

The rearrangement links TRBV28 to TRBJ2-2; 8 bases map to TRBD1. The CDR3 covers 18 residues. Per the germline V gene, CDR1 is MDHEN and CDR2 is SYDVKM. The V segment lost 3 bases and the J segment 1 base; nucleotides outside the gene matches: 10. The DNA for the CDR3 is TGTGCCAGCAGTTTGAGGGGCGTGGACAGGGAGAACACCGGGGAGCTGTTTTTT. It yields the protein CASSLRGVDRENTGELFF.

V and J are TRBV25-1 and TRBJ2-7, with D maybe TRBD2 (5 bases). CDR3 length equals 13 residues. The V gene lost 4 bases and the J gene lost 3 bases, with 10 bases spanning the gap. Germline V gives CDR1 MGHDK, CDR2 SYGVNS. Written as DNA, the CDR3 is TGTGCCAGCAGTGTTGGCGGGCTCTACGAGCAGTACTTC. This codes for CASSVGGLYEQYF.

Regarding this clone: Additional DNA sequences in this sample encode the identical CDR3. The V call is TRBV27, the J call TRBJ1-1, with a possible D match to TRBD1 (6 bases). V lost 5 bases, J lost 1 base, and 8 bases lay in between. Germline assignment: CDR1 MNHEY and CDR2 SMNVEV (reference sequence). This CDR3 has 13 amino acids. In DNA, the CDR3 is TGTGCCAGCAGTGTACAGGGGAACACTGAAGCTTTCTTT. It specifies CASSVQGNTEAFF.

This rearrangement joins TRBV19 to TRBJ1-2; TRBD1 agrees at 7 bases. This CDR3 is built from 14 residues. The V segment lost 5 bases and the J segment 2 bases; nucleotides outside the gene matches: 5. Germline values: CDR1 LNHDA, CDR2 SQIVND (reference sequence). The CDR3 nucleotides are TGTGCCAGTAGTTCAGGGGGGAAGAACTATGGCTACACCTTC. Encoded protein: CASSSGGKNYGYTF.

This rearrangement joins TRBV5-1 to TRBJ1-3; D possibly corresponds to TRBD1 (5 bases). Trimming pared 5 bases from V and 0 bases from J, leaving 12 bases between. Germline V gene lookup returns CDR1 SGHRS and CDR2 YFSETQ. The CDR3 is 15 amino acids. This chain's CDR3 is CASREQVFSGNTIYF. Written as DNA, the CDR3 is TGCGCCAGCAGGGAACAGGTATTCTCTGGAAACACCATATATTTT.

V usage is TRBV5-1 and J usage is TRBJ2-3, with D maybe TRBD2 (7 bases). Germline values: CDR1 SGHRS, CDR2 YFSETQ. The CDR3 consists of 15 residues. The ends were cut back, 3 bases at V and 5 bases at J, with 16 bases in the middle. CDR3: CASSSGGTGGDTQYF. CDR3 nucleotides: TGCGCCAGCAGCTCGGGGGGCACCGGAGGAGATACGCAGTATTTT.

The chain employs TRBV30 and TRBJ2-3; D ambiguous. Germline V gives CDR1 GTSNPN, CDR2 SVGIG (reference sequence). V lost 1 base and J 3 bases, leaving 2 bases between the germline ends. This CDR3 comprises 11 residues. The CDR3 region is CAWSATDTQYF. The CDR3 DNA reads as TGTGCCTGGAGTGCGACAGATACGCAGTATTTT.

This clone has a handful of counts. V and J are TRBV6-1 and TRBJ1-3, with D hard to call. This CDR3 contains 14 residues. Trimming pared 11 bases from V and 1 base from J, leaving 15 bases between. In germline, CDR1 is MNHNS, CDR2 SASEGT. CDR3 loop: CASTLEESGNTIYF. CDR3 nucleotides: TGTGCCTCCACACTTGAGGAGTCTGGAAACACCATATATTTT.

J is TRBJ1-4 and V is TRBV9; tentatively, D is TRBD1 (6 bases). The CDR3 length is 17 residues. Looked up from germline, CDR1 is SGDLS and CDR2 is YYNGEE. The V end lost 0 bases, the J end lost 4 bases, and 16 bases lay between the germline ends. In nucleotides, the CDR3 is TGTGCCAGCAGCGTAGGCGTACAGGGACAAGGTAATGAAAAACTGTTTTTT. Translating gives CASSVGVQGQGNEKLFF.

V is TRBV28 and J is TRBJ2-2; 14 positions match TRBD2. The germline V gene encodes CDR1 MDHEN and CDR2 SYDVKM. V shed 4 bases, J shed 4 bases, and the junction held 8 bases outside the gene matches. This CDR3 spans 18 amino acids. CDR3 sequence (DNA): TGTGCCAGCAGTTCACCGGGACTAGCGGGAGTGGTCACCGGGGAGCTGTTTTTT. Its protein is CASSSPGLAGVVTGELFF.

This chain joins TRBV19 and TRBJ2-3; possible D gene TRBD1, 6 bases. The CDR3 covers 14 residues. The germline gives CDR1 LNHDA, CDR2 SQIVND (reference sequence). V was clipped by 4 bases and J by 0 bases, with 8 bases between them. The CDR3 coding sequence is TGTGCCAGTAGTACAGGGGCTAGCACAGATACGCAGTATTTT. It yields the protein CASSTGASTDTQYF.

This sequence joins TRBV5-5 and TRBJ2-1; possible D gene TRBD2, 5 bases. The V and J ends lost 4 bases and 0 bases respectively, with 14 bases between them. This CDR3 is 16 amino acids long. The germline gives CDR1 SGHKS, CDR2 YYEKEE (reference sequence). The CDR3 DNA sequence: TGTGCCAGCAGCGCCCTCCGGGAAACCTCCTACAATGAGCAGTTCTTC. Protein product: CASSALRETSYNEQFF.

This clone was picked up one time. The chain couples TRBV5-6 to TRBJ2-7; 10 bases are a match to TRBD2. V lost 6 bases, J lost 2 bases, and 5 bases stayed unmatched. Germline loops: CDR1 SGHDT, CDR2 YYEEEE. This CDR3 comprises 14 residues. The CDR3 sequence is CASTILAGTYEQYF. The CDR3 DNA reads as TGTGCCAGCACCATACTAGCGGGAACCTACGAGCAGTACTTC.

The chain employs TRBV5-1 and TRBJ2-7; D unclear. The CDR3 covers 15 residues. V was cut by 3 bases and J by 3 bases, with 16 bases left in between. Germline CDR1 is SGHRS and CDR2 is YFSETQ. The DNA for the CDR3 is TGCGCCAGCAGCTCTAGTAACATCCCCCACTACGAGCAGTACTTC. Amino acid sequence: CASSSSNIPHYEQYF.

This sequence joins TRBV5-6 and TRBJ1-2; TRBD1 matches 8 bases. Trimming at V came to 5 bases and at J to 7 bases, leaving 13 bases not matched to a gene. The CDR3 length is 15 residues. Per germline, CDR1 SGHDT and CDR2 YYEEEE. CDR3 protein: CASRTQGAQISGYTF. Written as DNA, the CDR3 is TGTGCCAGCAGGACTCAGGGGGCGCAGATTAGTGGCTACACCTTC. The complete variable domain, with remaining parts taken from reference TRBV5-6 and TRBJ1-2, reads DAGVTQSPTHLIKTRGQQVTLRCSPKSGHDTVSWYQQALGQGPQFIFQYYEEEERQRGNFPDRFSGHQFPNYSSELNVNALLLGDSALYLCASRTQGAQISGYTFGSGTRLTVV.

The chain recombines TRBV6-1 with TRBJ2-2, with D uncertain. Germline V gives CDR1 MNHNS, CDR2 SASEGT. The V gene lost 7 bases and the J gene lost 4 bases, with 16 bases spanning the gap. The length of the CDR3 is 15 residues. Here the CDR3 DNA reads TGTGCCAGCAAGGTGGAAGCGCTAATCACCGGGGAGCTGTTTTTT. This sequence encodes CASKVEALITGELFF.

The V and J genes are TRBV6-5 and TRBJ1-1, with D possibly TRBD1 on 5 matching bases. V lost 7 bases and J 3 bases, leaving 15 bases between the germline ends. CDR1 MNHEY and CDR2 SVGAGI come from the germline V gene. This CDR3 has 14 residues. The CDR3 coding sequence is TGTGCCAGCACCACGCGGGGGATTGACACTGAAGCTTTCTTT. It codes for CASTTRGIDTEAFF.

The chain uses TRBV9 and TRBJ1-1, with D maybe TRBD1 (6 bases). Trimming took 8 bases from V and 1 from J, leaving 9 bases between them. CDR1 and CDR2 (germline): SGDLS, YYNGEE. This CDR3 region has 12 residues. The DNA for the CDR3 is TGTGCCAGTAGGGACACGAACACTGAAGCTTTCTTT. Translated, it gives CASRDTNTEAFF.

The J gene is TRBJ2-5, the V gene TRBV4-1, with 14 bases identical to TRBD2. The junction had 2 bases not matched to a gene; V was cut back by 4 bases and J by 4 bases. Germline-derived CDR1 and CDR2 are MGHRA and YSYEKL. CDR3 size: 15 residues. CDR3 protein: CASSRGTSGGETQYF. CDR3 coding DNA: TGCGCCAGCAGCCGGGGGACTAGCGGGGGAGAGACCCAGTACTTC.